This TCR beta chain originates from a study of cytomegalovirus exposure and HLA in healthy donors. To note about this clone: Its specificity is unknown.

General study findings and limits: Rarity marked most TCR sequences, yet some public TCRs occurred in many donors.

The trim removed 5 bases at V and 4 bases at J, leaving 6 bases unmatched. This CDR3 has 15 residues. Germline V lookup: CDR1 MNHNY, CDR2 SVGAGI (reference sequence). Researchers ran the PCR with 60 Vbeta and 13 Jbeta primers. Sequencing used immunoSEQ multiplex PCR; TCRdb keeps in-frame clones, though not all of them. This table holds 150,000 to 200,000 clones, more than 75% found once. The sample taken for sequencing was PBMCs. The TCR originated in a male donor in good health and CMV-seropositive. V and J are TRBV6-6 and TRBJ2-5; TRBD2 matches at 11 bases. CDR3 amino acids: CASSPLGTSGETQYF. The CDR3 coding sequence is TGTGCCAGCAGTCCCCTGGGGACTAGCGGAGAGACCCAGTACTTC.